This TCR beta chain was profiled in a study of blood T cells in healthy people across ages (dated by TCRdb to the mid-2010s). Describing the broader study: In model experiments, roughly one uniquely barcoded TCR beta cDNA molecule per two T cells was captured by template switching. The study measured age-related changes in TCR beta repertoire diversity using deep sequencing normalized with unique cDNA molecular identifiers. The donors were split into four age groups: young (average about 15 years), middle-aged (39), aged (roughly 60) and long-lived (over 80). To avoid experimental bias, donors of different ages were randomly spread across the sequencing lanes. Using the same blood draw, the study looked at two additional independent replicas of 1 million unique cDNA reads for two donors, one aged 18 to 30 and the other aged 80 or older. The investigation overall reported the following: The long-lived group showed more naive CD4+ T cells, fewer expanded clones and increased TCR diversity than the aged group, suggesting age selection. Total diversity estimates from one million sequenced T cells were considered lower bounds and underestimates. The percentage of naive T cells measured by flow cytometry correlated strongly with observed TCR beta diversity. Since profiling was done on bulk unsorted PBMCs, naive and antigen-experienced compartments could not be conclusively compared. As age increased, observed TCR beta diversity per million T cells dropped in a roughly linear way, and a significant reduction was already evident by age approximately 40. Because donor CMV infection status was unknown, age-related changes in expanded clonotypes were potentially confounded.

Libraries were made using 5' RACE. Sequenced on an Illumina HiSeq 2500. A second PCR of about 6 to 12 cycles was run with a J-beta primer mix and a sample-barcoded 5' primer. Each TCR beta cDNA molecule received a unique molecular identifier from a template-switch 5' adaptor carrying 12 random nucleotides. Each sample yielded at least 2.5 million CDR3-containing paired-end reads. First-strand cDNA synthesis was performed from all RNA using the Mint cDNA synthesis kit, with priming by a TRBC-specific oligonucleotide. After uracil-DNA glycosylase treatment, a first 18-cycle PCR used universal primers M1SS and BC2_uni_R on all cDNA. The paper's data handling went like this. For normalization, 1 million high-quality reads were randomly selected from each sample, with every read carrying a distinct molecular identifier. Reads sharing molecular identifiers were discarded rather than binned into consensus sequences. MiTCR, with a Q25 quality threshold and the strictest error-elimination algorithm, was used for CDR3 identification, clonotype clustering and error correction. A nonparametric unseen species model with Euler transformation was used to estimate a lower bound on total TCR beta diversity. TCRdb ran its own pipeline on the public reads, namely fastp trimming at Q25 and MiXCR clone calling, and kept in-frame beta chains. Rows merge per CDR3 protein into single entries with the most common DNA and genes. TCRdb, rather than the study authors, made the V and J calls. This sample comprises fewer than 800,000 distinct CDR3 sequences, approximately 30% of them detected only once. 15% to 17% of the sample goes to the ten largest clones.

Including the terminal cysteine and phenylalanine, the CDR3 comprises 15 residues. The read is trimmed to its CDR3 DNA, 45 bases read in frame from base 1. CDR1 and CDR2 are drawn from the germline V gene: SGDLS, YYNGEE. The germline ends are 13 bases apart after V is trimmed by 3 bases and J by 4 bases. Systemically healthy Caucasian individuals from Russia, 39 in total and aged roughly 6 to 100 years, were included as donors. Each donor gave 8.5 to 10 milliliters of peripheral blood, collected into EDTA-treated Vacutainer tubes. PBMCs were isolated by Ficoll-Paque density-gradient centrifugation, with at least 6 million obtained per sample. Trizol reagent was used to extract total RNA from PBMCs, with at least 5.5 micrograms per sample. For every donor, flow cytometry on a PBMC aliquot measured the percentage of naive CD45RAhigh/CD27high T cells. With regard to this clonotype: The clone's antigen remains unknown. No much larger clone is present one base from it, and per-base qualities are unavailable.

Input material: blood. The clonotype originates from a woman aged 80 or older in good health. Donor details come from another sample of the same person, matched by shared clones. The V and J genes are TRBV9 and TRBJ2-2, with the D segment possibly TRBD1 or TRBD2, each aligning over 6 bases. CDR3 protein: CASSADRGRTGELFF. The nucleotide sequence is given as TGTGCCAGCAGCGCCGACCGGGGGCGCACCGGGGAGCTGTTTTTT.